The subject of this entry is one T cell receptor beta chain. One junction end does not reproduce the germline sequence, and a read error may be involved. Using its own MiXCR run on the 5' RACE reads, TCRdb lists one record per CDR3 protein. Of 150,000 or so distinct CDR3 sequences listed, approximately 9.9% are singletons. This record comes from a study of CD8 T cells in ankylosing spondylitis. The CDR3 is made up of 13 amino acids. Germline V lookup: CDR1 SGHDN, CDR2 FVKESK. The rearrangement joins TRBV14 to TRBJ1-1; D gene uncertain. The origin of this receptor is a female donor with ankylosing spondylitis or in good health (not recorded which). The specimen sequenced was blood, either unsorted or a sorted T cell fraction (not recorded which). The CDR3 bases are TGTGCCAACAGCCAAGCCGTGAACACTGAAGCTTTCTTT. This gives the protein CANSQAVNTEAFF.